This entry features one T cell receptor beta chain sequence. Antigen: not known. The data stem from a study of T cell responses to AZD1222 COVID-19 vaccine. The wider study: Second doses were pooled across both intervals (about 4 or about 12 weeks). Whole-study results and caveats: Spike was spanned by vaccine-associated CD4 TCRs, with dominance at 160-218 and 743-854. Two AZD1222 administrations were followed by greater Spike-specific TCR breadth and depth.

CDR1 and CDR2 from the germline V gene are MNHEY and SVGAGI. Trimming took off 4 bases at V and 2 bases at J, with 12 bases between the two ends. This CDR3 region has 15 residues. Produced via immunoSEQ multiplex PCR; TCRdb's table is partial and in-frame only. The sample contains tens of thousands of clones, roughly 90% of which appear only once. The chain is built from TRBV6-5 and TRBJ2-1; D call uncertain. This receptor was identified in an adult in good health. Sequencing was performed on peripheral blood, taken on day 0 of AZD1222 vaccination. CDR3 bases: TGTGCCAGCAGTTTGGCCGTGGGCGCCTACAATGAGCAGTTCTTC. It translates to CASSLAVGAYNEQFF.